The sequence of this TCR beta chain was determined in a study of blood T cell repertoires in COVID-19. Study summary: Some COVID-19 samples were acute and others convalescent; all came from the United States, Italy and Spain. PBMCs, B-cell-depleted T cells, or T cells provided the cDNA or gDNA that made up the material.

V lost 4 bases, J lost 0 bases, and 6 bases lay in between. Germline loops: CDR1 MDHEN, CDR2 SYDVKM. The CDR3 length is 13 residues. Original processing methods: From reference gene primer amplification, estimates of nucleated cell counts were derived. Clones were sequenced by immunoSEQ multiplex PCR, and TCRdb holds only the in-frame ones, with some missing. The V and J calls and the clone size are those of that table, but D and trimming were determined from the DNA. The sample includes over 45,000 clones, roughly nine tenths of them seen just once. This clone was found once. This clonotype originated in a woman aged 55-69 years with active or convalescent COVID-19. Sequences were obtained from peripheral blood. This chain uses TRBV28 with TRBJ1-1; D gene unclear. The CDR3: CASSSSVNTEAFF. DNA for the CDR3: TGTGCCAGCAGTTCGTCAGTGAACACTGAAGCTTTCTTT.